Each of the 22 T cell receptor beta chains below was sequenced from the same sample in a study of Ad26.COV2.S vaccination and SARS-CoV-2 variants. Sequencing used immunoSEQ multiplex PCR; TCRdb keeps in-frame clones, though not all of them. The sample lists about 320,000 clones; roughly 86% were seen once. Treatment described: about 20 received Ad26.COV2.S at low or high dose, single or two shots; about 5 received placebo; per-sample allocation not given. After the first vaccine or placebo injection, samples were drawn on day 63. Sequenced here: peripheral blood, sampled in a trial of Ad26.COV2.S vaccine versus placebo. The source of these receptors is a person between 18 and 60 years old who received the Ad26.COV2.S COVID-19 vaccine or a placebo.

V is TRBV6-6 and J is TRBJ2-2; 7 bases map to TRBD1. V dropped 8 bases and J dropped 8; count of bases not matched to a gene: 11. CDR1 is MNHNY, CDR2 SVGAGI, per germline (reference sequence). The CDR3 runs 14 residues. CDR3 nucleotide sequence: TGTGCCAGCGGGGACAGCTCCACCCCTGGGGAGCTGTTTTTT. Its translation is CASGDSSTPGELFF.

The V and J genes are TRBV5-5 and TRBJ2-3, with 13 nucleotides matching TRBD2. Germline V gives CDR1 SGHKS, CDR2 YYEKEE (reference sequence). V gave up 4 bases and J gave up 1 base; unmatched junction bases: 3. The CDR3 totals 16 residues. CDR3 sequence: CASSLGTSGGTDTQYF. The CDR3 bases are TGTGCCAGCAGCCTCGGGACTAGCGGGGGCACAGATACGCAGTATTTT.

For this clone: At the DNA level, this CDR3 is encoded by other sequences in the same sample as well. The chain is built from TRBV4-2 and TRBJ2-5, with 8 bases fitting TRBD1. The J segment lost 11 bases and the V segment lost 5 bases, leaving 16 bases of the junction unmatched. The CDR3 extends over 15 amino acids. Germline values: CDR1 LGHNA, CDR2 YNFKEQ. The DNA for the CDR3 is TGTGCCAGCAGCACAAAAGCGGACAGGGAAGGGTCTCAGTACTTC. Its translation is CASSTKADREGSQYF.

CDR3 DNA: TGTGCCAGCAGCTCAGGACAGGGAAGGGGTACGCAGTATTTT. It specifies CASSSGQGRGTQYF. The J gene is TRBJ2-3, the V gene TRBV7-2; 8 bases align to TRBD1. The CDR3 spans 14 residues. Germline trimming cut 4 bases from V and 8 bases from J; bases unmatched to any gene: 8. CDR1 and CDR2 from the germline V gene are SGHTA and FQGNSA. The full variable domain, completed using reference TRBV7-2 and TRBJ2-3, is GAGVSQSPSNKVTEKGKDVELRCDPISGHTALYWYRQSLGQGLEFLIYFQGNSAPDKSGLPSDRFSAERTGGSVSTLTIQRTQQEDSAVYLCASSSGQGRGTQYFGPGTRLTVL.

The chain combines TRBV6-5 with TRBJ2-5; D might be TRBD2 (5 bases). Germline assignment: CDR1 MNHEY and CDR2 SVGAGI. There are 14 residues in the CDR3. V lost 2 bases and J lost 5, with 12 bases in between. Written as DNA, the CDR3 is TGTGCCAGCAGTTACACGCGGGTCGCGGAGACCCAGTACTTC. It translates to CASSYTRVAETQYF.

The chain is built from TRBV19 and TRBJ1-2; D is unresolved. Germline V gene data show CDR1 as LNHDA and CDR2 as SQIVND (reference sequence). There are 14 residues in the CDR3. V was shortened by 3 bases and J by 3 bases, with 11 bases between the two germline ends. The CDR3 loop is CASSIRWEHYGYTF. Here the CDR3 DNA reads TGTGCCAGTAGTATTAGGTGGGAGCACTATGGCTACACCTTC.

The J gene is TRBJ1-3, the V gene TRBV5-6; D may be TRBD1 (6 bases). The germline gives CDR1 SGHDT, CDR2 YYEEEE. V lost 6 bases and J lost 0, with 10 bases in between. This CDR3 has 14 residues. CDR3 residues: CASNGQSSGNTIYF. The CDR3, as DNA: TGTGCCAGCAACGGACAGTCCTCTGGAAACACCATATATTTT.

V is TRBV11-2 and J is TRBJ1-2; possibly TRBD1 for D (5 bases). The CDR3 runs 13 residues. V lost 4 bases, J lost 8 bases, and 14 bases lay in between. Germline assignment: CDR1 SGHAT and CDR2 FQNNGV. This CDR3 reads CASSSRQFRGYTF. The CDR3 nucleotides read TGTGCCAGCAGCTCACGACAGTTTAGGGGCTACACCTTC.

V and J are TRBV9 and TRBJ2-1, with 11 bases lining up with TRBD1. The germline V gene has CDR1 SGDLS and CDR2 YYNGEE. The CDR3 consists of 18 residues. Trimming took 4 bases from V and 7 from J; bases not matched to a gene: 16. The CDR3 loop is CASSPRDRGFISRNEQFF. CDR3 DNA sequence: TGTGCCAGCAGCCCCCGGGACAGGGGGTTTATCTCACGAAATGAGCAGTTCTTC. The full variable domain, with the rest looked up from reference TRBV9 and TRBJ2-1, is DSGVTQTPKHLITATGQRVTLRCSPRSGDLSVYWYQQSLDQGLQFLIQYYNGEERAKGNILERFSAQQFPDLHSELNLSSLELGDSALYFCASSPRDRGFISRNEQFFGPGTRLTVL.

The CDR3 DNA is TGTGCCAGTAGCCTAGCGGGGGGGCTTACCGGGGAGCTGTTTTTT. It yields the protein CASSLAGGLTGELFF. The J gene is TRBJ2-2, the V gene TRBV19; TRBD2 matches at 12 bases. In germline, CDR1 is LNHDA, CDR2 SQIVND (reference sequence). V was clipped by 6 bases and J by 5 bases; unmatched bases: 4. This CDR3 has 15 amino acids.

This clone has just one count. This sequence joins TRBV18 and TRBJ2-7; the match to TRBD1 covers 7 bases. CDR3 size: 15 residues. Unmatched junction bases numbered 10, after V lost 4 bases and J lost 4 bases. Germline loops: CDR1 KGHSH, CDR2 LQKENI. The CDR3 sequence: CASSLTGAFGYEQYF. The CDR3 bases are TGTGCCAGCTCACTAACAGGGGCTTTCGGGTACGAGCAGTACTTC. Drawing the rest from reference TRBV18 and TRBJ2-7, the complete variable domain is NAGVMQNPRHLVRRRGQEARLRCSPMKGHSHVYWYRQLPEEGLKFMVYLQKENIIDESGMPKERFSAEFPKEGPSILRIQQVVRGDSAAYFCASSLTGAFGYEQYFGPGTRLTVT.

The chain uses TRBV12-3 or TRBV12-4 and TRBJ2-5; no clear D. CDR3 length: 13 amino acids. Between the trimmed V and J ends, which lost 6 bases and 5 bases, there was a span of 13 bases. CDR3 DNA: TGTGCCAGCAGCACGCTAGGTGATGAGACCCAGTACTTC. Its protein is CASSTLGDETQYF.

The chain uses TRBV7-9 and TRBJ1-5; 11 nucleotides agree with TRBD1. V lost 3 bases and J lost 4; bases outside the gene matches: 5. Germline loops: CDR1 SEHNR, CDR2 FQNEAQ (reference sequence). The CDR3 has 16 amino acids. In DNA form, the CDR3 reads TGTGCCAGCAGCTTGGGACAGGGGGTTGGGAATCAGCCCCAGCATTTT. Protein: CASSLGQGVGNQPQHF.

The rearrangement uses TRBV9 and TRBJ2-3; a weak D match, TRBD2 (6 bases). Germline V gene data show CDR1 as SGDLS and CDR2 as YYNGEE. This CDR3 spans 15 amino acids. V was clipped by 0 bases and J by 6 bases, with 14 bases between them. The CDR3 DNA is TGTGCCAGCAGCGTAGTCGGAGTGAGCGGGGATACGCAGTATTTT. This encodes CASSVVGVSGDTQYF.

The chain combines TRBV30 with TRBJ2-7; 8 bases line up with TRBD1. Trimming removed 5 bases from V and 2 bases from J; junction bases left unmatched: 5. CDR1 and CDR2 (germline): GTSNPN, SVGIG (reference sequence). This CDR3 is built from 13 residues. For the CDR3, the DNA is TGTGCCTGGGGGGACAGGAGTCCCTACGAGCAGTACTTC. Residues: CAWGDRSPYEQYF.

The V gene is TRBV10-3, the J gene TRBJ2-1, with 7 bases aligning to TRBD1. The CDR3 spans 14 residues. Germline-derived CDR1 and CDR2 are ENHRY and SYGVKD. J was trimmed by 6 bases and V by 5 bases; bases with no gene match: 7. CDR3 DNA: TGTGCCATCAGTCCCGACAGGGACCTCAATGAGCAGTTCTTC. As protein: CAISPDRDLNEQFF.

This clone was counted only a few times. The rearrangement links TRBV7-2 to TRBJ1-2, with 7 bases matching TRBD1. The CDR3 is made up of 14 amino acids. CDR1 SGHTA and CDR2 FQGNSA come from the germline V gene. V was pared by 4 bases and J by 7 bases, with 9 bases of the junction left unmatched. The CDR3 DNA reads as TGTGCCAGCAGCTCCTTGGGACAGAAACGTGGCTACACCTTC. Translation: CASSSLGQKRGYTF.

The rearrangement joins TRBV5-1 to TRBJ1-2, with a tentative D call TRBD1 (6 bases). The CDR3 totals 14 residues. Germline-derived CDR1 and CDR2 are SGHRS and YFSETQ. Between the trimmed V and J ends, which lost 1 base and 2 bases, there was a span of 9 bases. The CDR3 protein is CASSLIQGNYGYTF. CDR3 nucleotide sequence: TGCGCCAGCAGCTTGATCCAGGGGAACTATGGCTACACCTTC. The complete variable domain, with remaining parts taken from reference TRBV5-1 and TRBJ1-2, reads KAGVTQTPRYLIKTRGQQVTLSCSPISGHRSVSWYQQTPGQGLQFLFEYFSETQRNKGNFPGRFSGRQFSNSRSEMNVSTLELGDSALYLCASSLIQGNYGYTFGSGTRLTVV.

This clone appeared a single time. The CDR3, as DNA: TGTGCCAGCAGCCGCGCAGGGAAGTCTGGTACTGAAGCTTTCTTT. It specifies CASSRAGKSGTEAFF. The J gene is TRBJ1-1, the V gene TRBV3-1 (or the pseudogene TRBV3-2); tentative D call: TRBD1 (5 bases). Per the germline V gene, CDR1 is LGHDT and CDR2 is YNNKEL (reference sequence). V lost 4 bases to trimming and J lost 5 bases, with 17 bases between them. This CDR3 has 15 amino acids.

This chain joins TRBV5-5 and TRBJ1-3; D is undetermined. The germline V and J ends were trimmed by 6 bases and 0 bases, with 16 bases remaining between them. The germline V gene encodes CDR1 SGHKS and CDR2 YYEKEE (reference sequence). This CDR3 has 16 residues. The CDR3 region has the DNA TGTGCCAGCATCCGTACGGGGTACTACTCTGGAAACACCATATATTTT. Translating it yields CASIRTGYYSGNTIYF.

The CDR3 protein is CASSEAQRGQFF. The CDR3 bases are TGTGCCAGCAGTGAAGCGCAAAGGGGGCAGTTCTTC. This rearrangement joins TRBV6-1 to TRBJ2-1, with D perhaps TRBD1 (5 bases). This CDR3 contains 12 residues. The V end lost 0 bases, the J end lost 12 bases, and 9 bases lay between the germline ends. Germline V gene lookup returns CDR1 MNHNS and CDR2 SASEGT.

The rearrangement joins TRBV4-1 to TRBJ2-1; the D gene is possibly TRBD2 (5 bases). V was cut by 4 bases and J by 0 bases, with 10 bases left in between. The germline V gene has CDR1 MGHRA and CDR2 YSYEKL. The CDR3 contains 15 residues. CDR3 sequence (DNA): TGCGCCAGCAGCCTCCGGGGTGGCTCCTACAATGAGCAGTTCTTC. Its translation is CASSLRGGSYNEQFF.